The entry below gives a single T cell receptor beta chain sequence along with its context. The antigen is not known. Trimming removed 7 bases at V and 0 bases at J, with 14 bases between. The germline V gene has CDR1 SGDLS and CDR2 YYNGEE. The CDR3 consists of 14 residues. The data belong to a study of CD8+ T cells in alopecia areata. Notes on the study in general: Normal scalp showed lower clonality than lesional scalp, especially alopecia totalis/universalis. When scalp samples are sequenced, resident alphabeta T cells of normal skin are also captured. Among patients, TCR sharing was less clear than in mice, a difference possibly due in part to HLA diversity in the patient population.

Isolation of CD4+ and CD8+ T cells from PBMCs was achieved by sorting. RNA was extracted and reverse transcribed into cDNA as the sequencing template. Sequenced by immunoSEQ multiplex PCR; TCRdb stores in-frame clones only, minus some. This table has roughly 150,000 clones, 62% appearing once. This rearrangement joins TRBV9 to TRBJ2-7; D uncertain. The sample comprised CD8+ T cells sorted from blood. The TCR comes from a human donor in good health. The CDR3 sequence is CASSAFTSSYEQYF. Here the CDR3 DNA reads TGTGCCAGCTCAGCGTTCACCTCCTCCTACGAGCAGTACTTC.